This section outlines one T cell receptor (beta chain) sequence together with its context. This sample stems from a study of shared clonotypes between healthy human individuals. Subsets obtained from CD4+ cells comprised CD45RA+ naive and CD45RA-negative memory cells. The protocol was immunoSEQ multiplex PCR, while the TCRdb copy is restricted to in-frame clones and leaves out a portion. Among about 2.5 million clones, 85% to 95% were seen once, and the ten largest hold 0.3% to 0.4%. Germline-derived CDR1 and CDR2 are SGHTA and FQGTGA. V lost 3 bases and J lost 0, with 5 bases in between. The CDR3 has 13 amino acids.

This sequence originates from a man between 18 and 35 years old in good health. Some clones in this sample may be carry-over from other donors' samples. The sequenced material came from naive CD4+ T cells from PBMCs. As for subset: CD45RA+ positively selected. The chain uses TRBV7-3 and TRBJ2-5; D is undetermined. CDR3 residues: CASSLHHQETQYF. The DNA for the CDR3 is TGTGCCAGCAGCTTGCACCACCAAGAGACCCAGTACTTC. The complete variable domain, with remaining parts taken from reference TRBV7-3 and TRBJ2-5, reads GAGVSQTPSNKVTEKGKYVELRCDPISGHTALYWYRQSLGQGPEFLIYFQGTGAADDSGLPNDRFFAVRPEGSVSTLKIQRTERGDSAVYLCASSLHHQETQYFGPGTRLLVL.